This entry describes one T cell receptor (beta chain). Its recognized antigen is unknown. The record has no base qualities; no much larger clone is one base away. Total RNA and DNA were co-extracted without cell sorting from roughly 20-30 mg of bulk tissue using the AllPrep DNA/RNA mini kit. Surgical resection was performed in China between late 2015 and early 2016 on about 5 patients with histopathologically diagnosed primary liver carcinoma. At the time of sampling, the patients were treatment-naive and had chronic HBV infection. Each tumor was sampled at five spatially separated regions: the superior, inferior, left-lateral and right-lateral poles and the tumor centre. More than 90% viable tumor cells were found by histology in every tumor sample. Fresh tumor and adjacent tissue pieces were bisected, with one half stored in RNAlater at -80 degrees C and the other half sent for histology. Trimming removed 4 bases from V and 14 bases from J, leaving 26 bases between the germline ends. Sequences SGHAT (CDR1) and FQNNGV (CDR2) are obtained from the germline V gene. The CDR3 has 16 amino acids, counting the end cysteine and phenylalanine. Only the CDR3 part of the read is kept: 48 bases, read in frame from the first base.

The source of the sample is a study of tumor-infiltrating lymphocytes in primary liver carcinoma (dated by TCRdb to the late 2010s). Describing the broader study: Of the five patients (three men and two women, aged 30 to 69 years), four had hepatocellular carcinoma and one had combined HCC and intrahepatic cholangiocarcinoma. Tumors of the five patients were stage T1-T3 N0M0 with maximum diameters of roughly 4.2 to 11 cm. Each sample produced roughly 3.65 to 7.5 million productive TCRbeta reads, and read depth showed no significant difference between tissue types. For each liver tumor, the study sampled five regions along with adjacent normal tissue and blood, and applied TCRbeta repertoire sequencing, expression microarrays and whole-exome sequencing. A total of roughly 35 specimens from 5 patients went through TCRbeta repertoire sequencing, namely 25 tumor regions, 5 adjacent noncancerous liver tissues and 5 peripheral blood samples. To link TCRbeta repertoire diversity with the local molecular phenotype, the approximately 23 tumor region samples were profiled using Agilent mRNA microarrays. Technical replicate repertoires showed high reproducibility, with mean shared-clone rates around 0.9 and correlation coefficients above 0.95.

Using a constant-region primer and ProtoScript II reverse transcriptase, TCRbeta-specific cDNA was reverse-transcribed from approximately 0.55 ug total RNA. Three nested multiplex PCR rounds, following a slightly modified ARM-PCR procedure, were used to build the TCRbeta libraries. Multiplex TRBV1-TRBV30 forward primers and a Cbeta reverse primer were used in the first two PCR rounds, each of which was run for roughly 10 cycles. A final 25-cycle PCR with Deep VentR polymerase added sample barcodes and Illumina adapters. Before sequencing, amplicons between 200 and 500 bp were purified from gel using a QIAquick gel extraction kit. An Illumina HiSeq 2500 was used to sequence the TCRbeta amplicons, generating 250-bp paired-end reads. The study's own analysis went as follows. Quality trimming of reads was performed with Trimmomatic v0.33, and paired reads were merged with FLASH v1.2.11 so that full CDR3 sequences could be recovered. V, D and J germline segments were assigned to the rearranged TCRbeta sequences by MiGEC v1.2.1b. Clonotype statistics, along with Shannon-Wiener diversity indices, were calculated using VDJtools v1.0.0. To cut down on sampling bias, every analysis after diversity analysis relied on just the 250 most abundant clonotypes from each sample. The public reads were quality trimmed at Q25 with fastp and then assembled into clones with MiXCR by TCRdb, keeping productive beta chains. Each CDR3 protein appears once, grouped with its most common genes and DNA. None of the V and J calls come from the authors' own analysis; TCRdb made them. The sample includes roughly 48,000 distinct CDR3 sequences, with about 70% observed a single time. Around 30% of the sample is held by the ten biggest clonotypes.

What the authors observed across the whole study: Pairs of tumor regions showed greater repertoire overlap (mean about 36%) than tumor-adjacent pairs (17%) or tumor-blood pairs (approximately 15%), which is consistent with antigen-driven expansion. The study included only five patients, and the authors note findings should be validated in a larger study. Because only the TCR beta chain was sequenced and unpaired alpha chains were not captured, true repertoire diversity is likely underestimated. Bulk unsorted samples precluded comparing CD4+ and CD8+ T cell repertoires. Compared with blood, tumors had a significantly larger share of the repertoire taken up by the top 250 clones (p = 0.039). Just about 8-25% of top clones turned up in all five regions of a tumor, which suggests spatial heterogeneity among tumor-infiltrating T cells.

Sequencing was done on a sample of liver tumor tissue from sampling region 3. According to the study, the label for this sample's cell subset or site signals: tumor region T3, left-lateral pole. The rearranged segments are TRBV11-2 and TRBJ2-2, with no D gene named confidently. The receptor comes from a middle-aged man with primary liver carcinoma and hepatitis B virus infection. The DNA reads TGTGCCAGCAGCTCCAGACAAGCTTCGAACACCGAGGAACTGTTTTTT. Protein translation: CASSSRQASNTEELFF.